The text below deals with one T cell receptor beta chain. This specimen comes from a study of blood T cell repertoires in COVID-19. Whole-study context: Sources were T cells, B-cell-depleted T cells, or PBMCs; the material itself was cDNA or gDNA.

CDR1 is SGHTA, CDR2 FQGNSA, per germline. The V end was cut by 3 bases, the J end by 4 bases, with 14 bases between. The CDR3 totals 15 residues. Original data processing: Amplifying reference gene primers gave estimates of nucleated cell counts. Sequencing was performed with immunoSEQ multiplex PCR; in TCRdb, only in-frame clones are kept and a portion is missing. V and J calls and clone size follow that table, whereas D and trimming were derived from the DNA. This sample has over 25,000 clones; about 91% occur once, and the top ten carry 15% to 20%. The sample was peripheral blood. The J gene is TRBJ2-3, the V gene TRBV7-2; possibly TRBD1 for D (5 bases). The TCR comes from a man in his sixties or seventies with acute or convalescent COVID-19. The CDR3 DNA follows: TGTGCCAGCAGCTTCTCCCAGGGTTCGGCAGATACGCAGTATTTT. It translates to CASSFSQGSADTQYF.